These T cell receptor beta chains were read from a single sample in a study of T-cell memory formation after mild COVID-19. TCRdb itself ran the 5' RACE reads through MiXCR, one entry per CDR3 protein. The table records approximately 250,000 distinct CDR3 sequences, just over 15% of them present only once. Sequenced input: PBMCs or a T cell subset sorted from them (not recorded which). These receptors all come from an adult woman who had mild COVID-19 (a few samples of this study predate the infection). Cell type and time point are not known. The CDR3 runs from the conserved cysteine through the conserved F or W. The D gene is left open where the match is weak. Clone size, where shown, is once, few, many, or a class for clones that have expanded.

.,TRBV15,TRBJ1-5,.,TGTGCCACCAGCAGAGATCGGGGCGTTAGCAATCAGCCCCAGCATTTT,CATSRDRGVSNQPQHF
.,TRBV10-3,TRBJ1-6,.,TGTGCCATCAAGGGAACGGCTAAGGTATCACCCCTCCACTTT,CAIKGTAKVSPLHF
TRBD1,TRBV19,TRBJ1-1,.,TGTGCCAGTAGTATGACAGGGCTTACTGAAGCTTTCTTT,CASSMTGLTEAFF
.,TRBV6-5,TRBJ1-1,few,TGTGCCAGCAGTCAGGGTAGGGAAGCTTTCTTT,CASSQGREAFF
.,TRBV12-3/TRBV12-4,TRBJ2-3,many,TGTGCCAGCAGTCATAGGACGAGCAGCACAGATACGCAGTATTTT,CASSHRTSSTDTQYF
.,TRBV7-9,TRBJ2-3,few,TGTGCCAGCAGCCCTAGGAGACTAGGGAGGACTGATACGCAGTATTTT,CASSPRRLGRTDTQYF
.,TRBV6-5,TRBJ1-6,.,TGTGCCAGCAGTTACTCGCGGCAGTCGGCTTCACCCCTCCACTTT,CASSYSRQSASPLHF
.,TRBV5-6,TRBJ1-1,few,TGTGCCAGCAGCTTGGGGGTTCCCCCAGCTTTCTTT,CASSLGVPPAFF
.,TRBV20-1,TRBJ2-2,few,TGCAGTGCTAGAGATCCGGCGAGGGGGTCGAACACCGGGGAGCTGTTTTTT,CSARDPARGSNTGELFF
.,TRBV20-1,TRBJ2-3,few,TGCAGTGCTAAGGCGACTAGTCGAACCGATACGCAGTATTTT,CSAKATSRTDTQYF
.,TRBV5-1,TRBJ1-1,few,TGCGCCAGCAGCTTGACGCCAGGATTGAACACTGAAGCTTTCTTT,CASSLTPGLNTEAFF
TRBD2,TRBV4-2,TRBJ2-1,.,TGTGCCAGCAGCCAAGAGGTTTCCCTCTGGACTAGGGGTAATGAGCAGTTCTTC,CASSQEVSLWTRGNEQFF
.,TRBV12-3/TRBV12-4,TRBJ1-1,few,TGTGCCAGCAGTGGCCGTAGGGATTTGAACACTGAAGCTTTCTTT,CASSGRRDLNTEAFF
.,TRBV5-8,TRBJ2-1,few,TGTGCCAGCAGCTTGGGGGCCGGGGTACACAATGAGCAGTTCTTC,CASSLGAGVHNEQFF
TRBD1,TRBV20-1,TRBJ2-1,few,TGCAGTGCTAGTCCTGCGACAGGGGTCAATGAGCAGTTCTTC,CSASPATGVNEQFF
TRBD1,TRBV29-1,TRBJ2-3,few,TGCAGCGTTGATCGTCGCCGACAGGGATGGACAGATACGCAGTATTTT,CSVDRRRQGWTDTQYF
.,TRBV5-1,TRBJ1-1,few,TGCGCCAGCAGGCCTGGGTTCACAAACACTGAAGCTTTCTTT,CASRPGFTNTEAFF
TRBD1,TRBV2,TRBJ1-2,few,TGTGCCAGCACCGAGGAGACAGGGGGCTATGGCTACACCTTC,CASTEETGGYGYTF
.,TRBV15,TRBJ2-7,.,TGTGCCACCAGCAGAGATCTAGGCAACTACGAGCAGTACTTC,CATSRDLGNYEQYF
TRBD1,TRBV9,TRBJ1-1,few,TGTGCCAGCAGCGTCGGGACAGTTCCACACCAAGAAGCTTTCTTT,CASSVGTVPHQEAFF
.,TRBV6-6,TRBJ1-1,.,TGTGCCAGCAGTCCCCGGGACACAACTGAAGCTTTCTTT,CASSPRDTTEAFF
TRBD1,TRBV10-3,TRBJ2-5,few,TGTGCCATCAGTGAGAAGGGACAGGGAGGAGAGACCCAGTACTTC,CAISEKGQGGETQYF